One sample yielded the 7 T cell receptor beta chains listed below, sequenced in a study of metastatic and nonmetastatic thyroid tumors. TCRdb re-processed the PCR reads through MiXCR. In the table there are roughly 83,000 clones, under 15% of which are singletons. No patient had received any treatment before thyroid surgery. Sequenced input: blood. The receptors were gathered from a female donor with papillary thyroid cancer or a benign thyroid nodule (not recorded which). Some clones in this sample may be carry-over from other donors' samples.

This clone was counted ten times or more. This same CDR3 is encoded by further DNA sequences in the sample. The CDR3 coding sequence is TGCAGTGCTCAGGATTGGCCGAAACAGTACTTC. Its protein product is CSAQDWPKQYF. The chain uses TRBV20-1 and TRBJ2-7; no reliable D call. V was trimmed by 5 bases and J by 10 bases, leaving 15 bases between them. Germline CDR1 is DFQATT and CDR2 is SNEGSKA (reference sequence). This CDR3 has 11 amino acids.

At least ten counts were recorded for this clone. This chain connects TRBV24-1 to TRBJ1-5, with 7 bases fitting TRBD1. V shed 3 bases, J shed 0 bases, and the junction held 4 bases outside the gene matches. The CDR3 is 16 residues long. Germline V gene sequence: CDR1 KGHDR, CDR2 SFDVKD. Here the CDR3 DNA reads TGTGCCACCAGTGATCGGACAGGTCATAGCAATCAGCCCCAGCATTTT. It yields the protein CATSDRTGHSNQPQHF.

The table lists this clone with many counts. The chain joins TRBV6-1 to TRBJ2-7; TRBD2 aligns across 8 bases. This CDR3 comprises 14 residues. Germline V gene data show CDR1 as MNHNS and CDR2 as SASEGT. With 5 bases clipped from V and 0 bases from J, the junction kept 3 bases outside the gene matches. CDR3 nucleotide sequence: TGTGCCAGCAGTCCACTAGCGGTCTCCTACGAGCAGTACTTC. It encodes CASSPLAVSYEQYF.

The table lists this clone with many counts. The chain combines TRBV10-3 with TRBJ1-1; D may be TRBD1 (6 bases). Germline loops: CDR1 ENHRY, CDR2 SYGVKD. Trimming shortened V by 3 bases and J by 5 bases, and 13 bases separated the two germline ends. This CDR3 has 14 amino acids. CDR3 DNA sequence: TGTGCCATCAGTGATCAGGGGCGGAGGACTGAAGCTTTCTTT. It yields the protein CAISDQGRRTEAFF.

This clone has only a few counts. CDR3 DNA sequence: TGTGCCAGCAGTCATTCAGTCTCTGGGGCCAACGTCCTGACTTTC. Protein product: CASSHSVSGANVLTF. This chain links TRBV28 with TRBJ2-6; no clear D gene. Trimming left V 5 bases short and J 0 bases short, with 8 bases between. The CDR3 is made up of 15 amino acids. CDR1 MDHEN and CDR2 SYDVKM come from the germline V gene.

This clone occurred many times. The chain couples TRBV5-1 to TRBJ2-5; possible D gene TRBD1, 6 bases. CDR3 length: 16 residues. The germline CDR1 and CDR2 sequences are SGHRS and YFSETQ. V was trimmed by 1 base and J by 0 bases, leaving 13 bases between them. CDR3 bases: TGCGCCAGCAGCTTGTACGGGACATCAAACCAAGAGACCCAGTACTTC. This encodes CASSLYGTSNQETQYF.

There are many counts of this clone. This chain links TRBV20-1 with TRBJ1-6; 7 bases fit TRBD1. This CDR3 comprises 13 residues. CDR1 is DFQATT, CDR2 SNEGSKA, per germline (reference sequence). Trimming removed 4 bases from V and 7 bases from J; junction bases left unmatched: 4. CDR3 loop: CSAKGAVNSPLHF. For the CDR3, the DNA is TGCAGTGCTAAGGGGGCGGTAAATTCACCCCTCCACTTT.